A single sample is the source of the 21 T cell receptor beta chains below, sequenced in a study of blood T cell repertoires in COVID-19 (dated by TCRdb to the early 2020s). Libraries were built with the immunoSEQ multiplex PCR assay. TCRdb holds this immuneACCESS table with in-frame rearrangements only. Some clones are missing; in checked studies, unresolved V genes explain under half, and the rest has no known cause. The sample profile shows about 170,000 clones; roughly four fifths of them were found once. The biggest ten clones account for 7.5% to 9.5% of the sample. The sequenced sample was peripheral blood. The receptor set was obtained from a man aged 40-49 years who had recovered from COVID-19.

The chain couples TRBV3-1 (or the pseudogene TRBV3-2) to TRBJ1-6, with D perhaps TRBD1 (6 bases). The germline gives CDR1 LGHDT, CDR2 YNNKEL (reference sequence). Trimming took off 2 bases at V and 7 bases at J, with 9 bases between the two ends. The CDR3 length is 14 residues. The CDR3 nucleotides are TGTGCCAGCAGCCAACGGGGGGCCAATTCACCCCTCCACTTT. Translation: CASSQRGANSPLHF.

The gene calls are TRBV6-2 or TRBV6-3 and TRBJ1-2, with TRBD1 matching over 9 bases. There are 17 residues in the CDR3. Germline lookup yields CDR1 MNHEY and CDR2 SVGEGT. Trimming took 5 bases from V and 3 from J; bases not matched to a gene: 13. CDR3 region: CASSLTLRTGGDYGYTF. The CDR3 nucleotides read TGTGCCAGCAGTCTCACCCTCCGAACAGGGGGCGACTATGGCTACACCTTC.

About this clone itself: The junction departs from the called germline gene at one end, perhaps through a read error. The rearrangement joins TRBV2 to TRBJ1-2; D remains ambiguous. The CDR3 has 16 residues. Germline V gene sequence: CDR1 SNHLY, CDR2 FYNNEI. The DNA for the CDR3 is TGTGCCAGCAGTGGACCCCAGGACGCGGGTGCCTATGGCTACACTTTC. Encoded protein: CASSGPQDAGAYGYTF.

The J gene is TRBJ2-7, the V gene TRBV6-1, with no clear D. CDR3 length equals 15 residues. Germline loops: CDR1 MNHNS, CDR2 SASEGT. V was cut by 1 base and J by 5 bases, with 15 bases left in between. The CDR3 spells CASSEGHLGVNEQYF. In DNA, the CDR3 is TGTGCCAGCAGTGAAGGGCACTTAGGAGTTAACGAGCAGTACTTC.

The J gene is TRBJ2-7, the V gene TRBV4-3; perhaps TRBD1 as D (6 bases). The germline V gene has CDR1 LGHNA and CDR2 YSLEER. The CDR3 contains 16 residues. V shed 0 bases and J shed 2 bases, with 14 bases lying between them. The CDR3 nucleotides are TGCGCCAGCAGCCAAGATGTCGGACAGTTTCCCTACGAGCAGTACTTC. Residues: CASSQDVGQFPYEQYF.

V usage is TRBV5-5 and J usage is TRBJ2-1; the D gene is possibly TRBD2 (7 bases). Trimming pared 3 bases from V and 3 bases from J, leaving 22 bases between. Germline V gives CDR1 SGHKS, CDR2 YYEKEE (reference sequence). This CDR3 has 18 residues. The CDR3 loop reads CASSSRGPDRAGYNEQFF. The CDR3 DNA reads TGTGCCAGCAGCTCGCGGGGGCCAGATAGGGCGGGCTACAATGAGCAGTTCTTC.

The J gene is TRBJ2-5, the V gene TRBV12-3 or TRBV12-4, with no clear D. The CDR3 has 13 residues. The V gene lost 3 bases and the J gene lost 4 bases, with 9 bases spanning the gap. The CDR3 protein is CASSFHSSETQYF. The CDR3 DNA reads as TGTGCCAGCAGTTTTCACAGTTCAGAGACCCAGTACTTC.

The chain has TRBV28 and TRBJ1-3, with 9 nucleotides matching TRBD1. Unmatched junction bases numbered 3, after V lost 6 bases and J lost 0 bases. Germline loops: CDR1 MDHEN, CDR2 SYDVKM. CDR3 length: 15 residues. The chain's CDR3 is CASSTGGLSGNTIYF. DNA of the CDR3: TGTGCCAGCAGCACAGGGGGCCTCTCTGGAAACACCATATATTTT. Full variable domain (missing parts from reference TRBV28 and TRBJ1-3): DVKVTQSSRYLVKRTGEKVFLECVQDMDHENMFWYRQDPGLGLRLIYFSYDVKMKEKGDIPEGYSVSREKKERFSLILESASTNQTSMYLCASSTGGLSGNTIYFGEGSWLTVV.

V usage is TRBV9 and J usage is TRBJ2-7; D uncertain. Germline V gene data show CDR1 as SGDLS and CDR2 as YYNGEE. There are 13 residues in the CDR3. The V and J ends lost 6 bases and 6 bases respectively, with 16 bases between them. CDR3 amino acids: CASTTYHYPEQYF. The CDR3 coding sequence is TGTGCCAGCACCACCTACCACTATCCCGAGCAGTACTTC.

The chain combines TRBV7-2 with TRBJ2-1; D is ambiguous. The CDR3 has 14 amino acids. Deletions cut 3 bases from V and 8 bases from J, with 14 bases between. Germline CDR1 is SGHTA and CDR2 is FQGNSA. The CDR3 DNA follows: TGTGCCAGCAGCTTGAGGTCGTTCATCCATGAGCAGTTCTTC. Amino acids: CASSLRSFIHEQFF. The full variable domain, completed using reference TRBV7-2 and TRBJ2-1, is GAGVSQSPSNKVTEKGKDVELRCDPISGHTALYWYRQSLGQGLEFLIYFQGNSAPDKSGLPSDRFSAERTGGSVSTLTIQRTQQEDSAVYLCASSLRSFIHEQFFGPGTRLTVL.

The chain has TRBV6-5 and TRBJ1-5, with D uncertain. The CDR3 has 15 amino acids. V dropped 7 bases and J dropped 5 bases, with 18 bases sitting between them. Looked up from germline, CDR1 is MNHEY and CDR2 is SVGAGI. CDR3 DNA: TGTGCCAGCACCGCGGGTGAGGCACGAGATCAGCCCCAGCATTTT. Translation gives CASTAGEARDQPQHF.

The rearrangement uses TRBV18 and TRBJ1-3, with D hard to call. The CDR3 spans 15 residues. The germline gives CDR1 KGHSH, CDR2 LQKENI. V dropped 1 base and J dropped 0 bases, with 7 bases sitting between them. The CDR3 region is CASSPRGNSGNTIYF. In DNA form, the CDR3 reads TGTGCCAGCTCACCACGAGGCAACTCTGGAAACACCATATATTTT.

The V and J genes are TRBV10-3 and TRBJ1-3; 8 nucleotides match TRBD1. The CDR3 extends over 18 amino acids. Germline CDR1 reads ENHRY; CDR2 reads SYGVKD. The junction had 14 bases not matched to a gene; V was cut back by 7 bases and J by 0 bases. The CDR3 nucleotides are TGTGCCATCACCCGACAGGGGATCGAGCGATCCTCTGGAAACACCATATATTTT. Amino acid sequence: CAITRQGIERSSGNTIYF.

CDR3 bases: TGTGCCAGCAGCCAAGTGGGATGGCGGGGGAGGTACGAGCAGTACTTC. Protein: CASSQVGWRGRYEQYF. The chain has TRBV4-2 and TRBJ2-7; 7 nucleotides match TRBD2. Per the germline V gene, CDR1 is LGHNA and CDR2 is YNFKEQ. The CDR3 extends over 16 amino acids. V gave up 1 base and J gave up 4 bases; unmatched junction bases: 10.

The chain joins TRBV6-5 to TRBJ2-4, with no clear D. The ends were cut back, 5 bases at V and 0 bases at J, with 8 bases in the middle. The CDR3 sequence is 14 residues long. The germline gives CDR1 MNHEY, CDR2 SVGAGI. CDR3 region: CASSPDLAKNIQYF. Here the CDR3 DNA reads TGTGCCAGCAGTCCCGACTTAGCCAAAAACATTCAGTACTTC.

This chain links TRBV24-1 with TRBJ1-2; no clear D gene. The CDR3 sequence is 14 residues long. Germline CDR1 KGHDR, CDR2 SFDVKD. The V end lost 3 bases, the J end lost 5 bases, and 12 bases lay between the germline ends. CDR3 DNA: TGTGCCACCAGTGATCGGCCAGCGTTTTATGGCTACACCTTC. It codes for CATSDRPAFYGYTF.

The chain joins TRBV6-2 or TRBV6-3 to TRBJ2-1, with D unclear. V was cut by 2 bases and J by 7 bases, with 6 bases left in between. The CDR3 contains 12 residues. CDR1 is MNHEY, CDR2 SVGEGT, per germline. CDR3 in amino acids: CASSYQRNEQFF. As DNA, the CDR3 is TGTGCCAGCAGTTACCAGAGGAATGAGCAGTTCTTC.

The chain is built from TRBV20-1 and TRBJ2-1; 8 positions match TRBD2. The V segment lost 3 bases and the J segment 8 bases; nucleotides outside the gene matches: 9. The germline CDR1 and CDR2 sequences are DFQATT and SNEGSKA (reference sequence). This CDR3 has 14 amino acids. CDR3 in amino acids: CSASGTSLKDEQFF. DNA for the CDR3: TGCAGTGCTAGTGGGACTAGTCTTAAGGATGAGCAGTTCTTC.

V usage is TRBV2 and J usage is TRBJ2-7; TRBD1 aligns across 9 bases. The CDR3 sequence is 14 residues long. V was clipped by 8 bases and J by 0 bases; unmatched bases: 5. Per the germline V gene, CDR1 is SNHLY and CDR2 is FYNNEI. The CDR3, as DNA: TGTGCCAGCGCCGGGACAGGGTACTCCTACGAGCAGTACTTC. Amino acids: CASAGTGYSYEQYF.

This chain links TRBV27 with TRBJ2-7, with a weak D call TRBD1 (6 bases). This CDR3 region has 13 residues. Trimming removed 6 bases from V and 5 bases from J, with 14 bases in between. CDR1 MNHEY and CDR2 SMNVEV come from the germline V gene (reference sequence). The CDR3 nucleotides are TGTGCCAGCAGCACAGGGTTAAGGGACGAGCAGTACTTC. Its translation: CASSTGLRDEQYF.

This clone was counted once. The rearrangement links TRBV12-3 or TRBV12-4 to TRBJ2-2; D is possibly TRBD2 (5 bases). The CDR3 extends over 12 amino acids. The V and J ends lost 7 bases and 6 bases respectively, with 9 bases between them. The CDR3 coding sequence is TGTGCCAGCAAACGGGAATCCGGGGAGCTGTTTTTT. As protein: CASKRESGELFF.